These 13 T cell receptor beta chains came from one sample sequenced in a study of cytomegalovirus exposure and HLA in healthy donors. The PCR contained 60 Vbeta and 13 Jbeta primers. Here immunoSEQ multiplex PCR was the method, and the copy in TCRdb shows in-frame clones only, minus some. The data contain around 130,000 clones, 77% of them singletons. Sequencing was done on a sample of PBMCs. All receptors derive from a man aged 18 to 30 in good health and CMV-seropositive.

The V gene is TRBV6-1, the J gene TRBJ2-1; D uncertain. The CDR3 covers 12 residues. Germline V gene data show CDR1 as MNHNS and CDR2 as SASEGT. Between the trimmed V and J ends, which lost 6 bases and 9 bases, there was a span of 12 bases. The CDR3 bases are TGTGCCAGCAGGGCCCTAGAAATTGAGCAGTTCTTC. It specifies CASRALEIEQFF.

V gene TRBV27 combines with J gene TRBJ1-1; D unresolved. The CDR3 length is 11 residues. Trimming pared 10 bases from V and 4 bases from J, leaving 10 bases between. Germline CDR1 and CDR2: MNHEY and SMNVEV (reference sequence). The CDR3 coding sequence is TGTGCCACGAGGAAGGTCACTGAAGCTTTCTTT. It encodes CATRKVTEAFF.

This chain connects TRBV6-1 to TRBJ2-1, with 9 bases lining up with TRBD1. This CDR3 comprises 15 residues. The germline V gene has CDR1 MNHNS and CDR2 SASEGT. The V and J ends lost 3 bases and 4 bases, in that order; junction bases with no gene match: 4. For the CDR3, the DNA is TGTGCCAGCAGTGAGGAGACAGGGGGATACAATGAGCAGTTCTTC. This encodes CASSEETGGYNEQFF.

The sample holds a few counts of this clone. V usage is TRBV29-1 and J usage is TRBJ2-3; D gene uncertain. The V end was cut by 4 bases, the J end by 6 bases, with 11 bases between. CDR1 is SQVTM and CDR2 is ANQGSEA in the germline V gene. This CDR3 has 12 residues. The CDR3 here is CSVVPVRDTQYF. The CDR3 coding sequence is TGCAGCGTTGTGCCTGTCAGGGATACGCAGTATTTT.

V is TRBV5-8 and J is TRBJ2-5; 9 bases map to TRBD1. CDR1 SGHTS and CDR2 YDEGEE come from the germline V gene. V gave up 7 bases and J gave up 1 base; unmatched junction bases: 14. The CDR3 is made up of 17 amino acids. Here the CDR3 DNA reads TGTGCCAGCGCTCCGGGACAGGGCCTGCGCCTCCAAGAGACCCAGTACTTC. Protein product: CASAPGQGLRLQETQYF.

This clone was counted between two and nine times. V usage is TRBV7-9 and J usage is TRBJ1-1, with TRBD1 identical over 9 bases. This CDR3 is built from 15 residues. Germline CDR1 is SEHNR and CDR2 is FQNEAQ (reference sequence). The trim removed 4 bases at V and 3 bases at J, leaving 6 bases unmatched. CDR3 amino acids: CASSSGQGIDTEAFF. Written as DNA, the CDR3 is TGTGCCAGCAGCTCGGGACAGGGAATCGACACTGAAGCTTTCTTT.

CDR3 sequence (DNA): TGTGCCAGCATGACACCGGTTAGCACAGATACGCAGTATTTT. This gives the protein CASMTPVSTDTQYF. V and J are TRBV28 and TRBJ2-3; D is unresolved. The CDR3 runs to 14 residues. CDR1 is MDHEN, CDR2 SYDVKM, per germline. V lost 7 bases to trimming and J lost 0 bases, with 11 bases between them.

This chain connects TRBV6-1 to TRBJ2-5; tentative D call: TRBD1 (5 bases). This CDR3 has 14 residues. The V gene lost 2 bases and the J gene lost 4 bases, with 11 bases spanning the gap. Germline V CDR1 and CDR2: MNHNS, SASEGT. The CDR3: CASSERAGRETQYF. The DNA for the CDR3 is TGTGCCAGCAGTGAAAGGGCAGGGCGAGAGACCCAGTACTTC.

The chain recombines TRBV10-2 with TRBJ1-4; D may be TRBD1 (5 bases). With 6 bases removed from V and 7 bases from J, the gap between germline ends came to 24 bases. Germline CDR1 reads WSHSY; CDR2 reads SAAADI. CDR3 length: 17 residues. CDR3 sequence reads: CASSAIPYWGLSEKLFF. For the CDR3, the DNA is TGCGCCAGCAGCGCTATACCATATTGGGGCTTAAGTGAAAAACTGTTTTTT.

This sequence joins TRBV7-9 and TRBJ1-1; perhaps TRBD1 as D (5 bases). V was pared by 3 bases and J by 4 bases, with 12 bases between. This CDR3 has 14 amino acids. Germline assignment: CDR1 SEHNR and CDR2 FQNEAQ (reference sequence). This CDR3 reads CASSLAREATEAFF. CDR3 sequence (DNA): TGTGCCAGCAGCTTGGCCAGGGAAGCCACTGAAGCTTTCTTT.

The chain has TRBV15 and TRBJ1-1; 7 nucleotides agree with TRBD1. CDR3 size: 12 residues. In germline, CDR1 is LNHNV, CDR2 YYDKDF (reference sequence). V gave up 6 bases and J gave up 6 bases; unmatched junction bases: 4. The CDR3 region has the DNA TGTGCCACCAGTCCAGGGGGGCCTGAAGCTTTCTTT. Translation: CATSPGGPEAFF.

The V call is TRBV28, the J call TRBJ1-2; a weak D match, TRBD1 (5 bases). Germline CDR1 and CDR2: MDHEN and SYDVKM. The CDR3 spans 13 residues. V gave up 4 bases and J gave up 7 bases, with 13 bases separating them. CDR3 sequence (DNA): TGTGCCAGCAGTTCCGGACACTTTCTTGGCTACACCTTC. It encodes CASSSGHFLGYTF.

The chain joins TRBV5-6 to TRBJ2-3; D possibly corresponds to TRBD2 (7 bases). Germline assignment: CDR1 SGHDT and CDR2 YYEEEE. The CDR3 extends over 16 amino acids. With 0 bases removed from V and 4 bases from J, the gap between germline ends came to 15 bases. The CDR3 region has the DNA TGTGCCAGCAGCTTGGTGGCGGGGGCCTCCGCAGATACGCAGTATTTT. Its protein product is CASSLVAGASADTQYF.